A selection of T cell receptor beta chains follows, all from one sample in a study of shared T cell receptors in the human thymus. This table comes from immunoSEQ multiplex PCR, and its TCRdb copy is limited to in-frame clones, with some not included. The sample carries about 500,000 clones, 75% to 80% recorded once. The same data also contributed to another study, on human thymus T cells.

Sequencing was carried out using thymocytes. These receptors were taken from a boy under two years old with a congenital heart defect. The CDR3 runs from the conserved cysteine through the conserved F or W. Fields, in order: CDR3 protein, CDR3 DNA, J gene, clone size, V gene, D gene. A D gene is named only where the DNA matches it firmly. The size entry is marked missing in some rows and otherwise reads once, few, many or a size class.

CASSQALEGGGYTF | TGCGCCAGCAGCCAAGCCCTAGAAGGGGGTGGCTACACCTTC | TRBJ1-2 | once | TRBV4-1 | NA
CASSQLAGEDYEQYF | TGTGCCAGCAGTCAATTGGCGGGAGAGGACTACGAGCAGTACTTC | TRBJ2-7 | once | TRBV6-1 | TRBD2
CASSQEPLTRGSYNEQFF | TGCGCCAGCAGCCAAGAACCCCTCACTAGAGGATCATACAATGAGCAGTTCTTC | TRBJ2-1 | NA | TRBV4-1 | NA
CASSHARQGIYGYTF | TGCGCCAGCAGCCATGCAAGACAAGGAATTTATGGCTACACCTTC | TRBJ1-2 | few | TRBV4-1 | NA
CASSLRGFQGNEQFF | TGTGCCAGCAGTTTAAGGGGGTTTCAAGGGAATGAGCAGTTCTTC | TRBJ2-1 | NA | TRBV28 | NA
CASSSPGTSFKAGELFF | TGTGCCAGCAGCTCTCCCGGGACTAGCTTCAAAGCGGGGGAGCTGTTTTTT | TRBJ2-2 | NA | TRBV5-8 | TRBD2
CSVAPDRVTGELFF | TGCAGCGTGGCCCCGGACAGAGTCACCGGGGAGCTGTTTTTT | TRBJ2-2 | once | TRBV29-1 | NA
CASSTGDMGQLTTSGANVLTF | TGTGCCAGCTCAACGGGGGATATGGGACAGCTAACAACCTCTGGGGCCAACGTCCTGACTTTC | TRBJ2-6 | NA | TRBV18 | NA
CASSQDPGVDEKLFF | TGTGCCAGCAGCCAAGATCCCGGGGTTGATGAAAAACTGTTTTTT | TRBJ1-4 | NA | TRBV4-2 | NA
CASSPGLAGAYEQYF | TGTGCCAGCAGTCCCGGACTAGCGGGAGCATACGAGCAGTACTTC | TRBJ2-7 | few | TRBV27 | TRBD2
CASSSGRVGTDTQYF | TGTGCCAGCAGTAGCGGGAGGGTTGGCACAGATACGCAGTATTTT | TRBJ2-3 | NA | TRBV9 | TRBD2
CASSIGWGQAYEQYF | TGTGCCAGCAGCATTGGCTGGGGACAAGCCTACGAGCAGTACTTC | TRBJ2-7 | NA | TRBV7-2 | NA
CASSQDGGLSDTQYF | TGCGCCAGCAGCCAAGACGGGGGACTTTCAGATACGCAGTATTTT | TRBJ2-3 | NA | TRBV4-1 | NA